This T cell receptor beta chain is drawn from a study of shared clonotypes between healthy human individuals. Study-wide context: Samples came from two female and three male donors aged 18 to 49.

Clones were sequenced by immunoSEQ multiplex PCR, and TCRdb holds only the in-frame ones, with some missing. Here the sample spans approximately 460,000 clones, around 77% being singletons. Study-level findings and limits: Blood alone was sampled, and tissue repertoires likely differ.

The CDR3 is 14 residues long. V lost 6 bases, J lost 6 bases, and 18 bases lay in between. Looked up from germline, CDR1 is SGHVS and CDR2 is FNYEAQ. A remark on this clone: Its antigen is not known.

This clonotype was obtained from a woman between 40 and 50 years old in good health. Some clones in this sample may be carry-over from other donors' samples. This chain links TRBV7-6 with TRBJ2-7; D perhaps matches TRBD2 (7 bases). The sample was PBMCs. CDR3 protein: CASRSKGGFGEQYF. The CDR3 coding sequence is TGTGCCAGCAGATCGAAGGGGGGGTTTGGCGAGCAGTACTTC. The full variable domain, completed using reference TRBV7-6 and TRBJ2-7, is GAGVSQSPRYKVTKRGQDVALRCDPISGHVSLYWYRQALGQGPEFLTYFNYEAQQDKSGLPNDRFSAERPEGSISTLTIQRTEQRDSAMYRCASRSKGGFGEQYFGPGTRLTVT.